This T cell receptor (beta chain) was recorded in a study of blood T cell repertoires in COVID-19. Study in general: COVID-19 samples, acute and convalescent, were from the United States, Italy and Spain. Nucleic acid was either cDNA or gDNA, and it came from T cells, B-cell-depleted T cells, or PBMCs.

This CDR3 has 14 residues. Germline lookup yields CDR1 LGHDT and CDR2 YNNKEL (reference sequence). Losses at the gene ends were 6 bases for V and 2 bases for J; bases not matched to a gene: 3. In the original processing: Reference gene primer amplification gave estimated nucleated cell counts. This table comes from immunoSEQ multiplex PCR, and its TCRdb copy is limited to in-frame clones, with some not included. That table furnishes V, J and clone size, whereas the DNA furnished D and trimming. The data contain fewer than 200,000 clones, about 85% of them singletons. This sequence joins TRBV3-1 (or the pseudogene TRBV3-2) and TRBJ1-3, with 8 bases that match TRBD1. This clonotype was sampled from a woman of 80 years or more with acute or convalescent COVID-19. Material: peripheral blood. CDR3 coding DNA: TGTGCCAGCAGGCGGGGACAGGCTGGAAACACCATATATTTT. Translated: CASRRGQAGNTIYF.